Sequencing of this T cell receptor beta chain was carried out in a study of circulating CD8 cells and anti-PD-1 response in melanoma. Study conclusions and caveats: PD-1 and DPOS subsets showed similar, higher clonality than DNEG.

In regard to this clonotype: Its specificity is not known.

Sorting of live CD3+CD8+TCRalphabeta+ cells by PD-1 and/or TIGIT gave four subsets. Using around 14 ng of total RNA, TCR libraries were made with the QIAseq Immune Repertoire TCR panel. Via MiXCR, TCRdb re-called the reads, giving one row per CDR3 protein. Among some 1,000 distinct CDR3 sequences listed, approximately 9% were seen once. The sequencing used CD8+ T cells from PBMCs, collected at baseline or after one month of anti-PD-1 therapy (not recorded which). This TCR was recovered from a human donor with melanoma.

The CDR3 loop is CAWSVQGMGYGYTF. In DNA, the CDR3 is TGTGCCTGGAGTGTACAGGGTATGGGCTATGGCTACACCTTC. The chain joins TRBV30 to TRBJ1-2; TRBD1 might be the D (6 bases). CDR3 length: 14 residues. CDR1 and CDR2 (germline): GTSNPN, SVGIG (reference sequence). V lost 0 bases and J 4 bases, leaving 12 bases between the germline ends.